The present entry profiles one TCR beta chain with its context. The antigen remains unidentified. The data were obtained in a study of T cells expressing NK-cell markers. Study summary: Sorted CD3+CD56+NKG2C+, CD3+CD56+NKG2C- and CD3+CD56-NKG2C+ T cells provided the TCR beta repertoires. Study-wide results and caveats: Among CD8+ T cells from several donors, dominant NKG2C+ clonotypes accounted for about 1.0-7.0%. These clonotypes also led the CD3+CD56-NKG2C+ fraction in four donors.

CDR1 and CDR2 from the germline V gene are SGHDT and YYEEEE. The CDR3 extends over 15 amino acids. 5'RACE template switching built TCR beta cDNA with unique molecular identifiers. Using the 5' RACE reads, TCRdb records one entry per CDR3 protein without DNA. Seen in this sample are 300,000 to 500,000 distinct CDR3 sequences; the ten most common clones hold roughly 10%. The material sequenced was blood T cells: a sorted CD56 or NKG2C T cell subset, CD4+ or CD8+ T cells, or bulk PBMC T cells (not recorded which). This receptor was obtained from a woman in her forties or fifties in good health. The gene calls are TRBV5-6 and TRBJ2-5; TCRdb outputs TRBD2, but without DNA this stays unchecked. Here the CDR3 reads CASSSWTSGQETQYF.